This T cell receptor (beta chain) was sequenced in a study of patients and donors after allogeneic stem cell transplantation. This CDR3 has 15 amino acids. The germline V gene encodes CDR1 MGHRA and CDR2 YSYEKL. V was trimmed by 3 bases and J by 3 bases, leaving 11 bases between them. TCRdb called the RT-PCR reads again in MiXCR, with one record for every CDR3 protein. The sample lists about a million distinct CDR3 sequences; roughly 18% were seen once. This receptor was obtained from a human donor who was either an allogeneic HSCT recipient or a stem cell or donor lymphocyte infusion donor (not recorded which). It is not recorded whose cells these are; they may come from a transplant donor. The sequencing input was blood, either unsorted or a sorted T cell fraction (not recorded which). The chain couples TRBV4-1 to TRBJ2-2, with D possibly TRBD2 on 5 matching bases. This CDR3 reads CASSHILVDTGELFF. The DNA for the CDR3 is TGCGCCAGCAGCCACATACTAGTTGACACCGGGGAGCTGTTTTTT.